This T cell receptor (beta chain) was sequenced for a study of blood T cell repertoires in COVID-19. Study-wide context: From T cells, B-cell-depleted T cells, or PBMCs came the material, which was cDNA or gDNA.

Ages ranged from roughly 18 to 100 years, with residence in some 25 US areas. Allocation to cohorts depended on clinical history reported by the participants. Under the authors' procedure: Amplification from reference gene primers served as the basis for estimated nucleated cell counts. Here immunoSEQ multiplex PCR was the method, and the copy in TCRdb shows in-frame clones only, minus some. V and J calls and clone size are given by that table; D and trimming were obtained from the DNA. The sample lists some 260,000 clones; around 80% were seen once. V lost 6 bases to trimming and J lost 0 bases, with 16 bases between them. This CDR3 region has 17 residues. Germline V CDR1 and CDR2: SGHNT, YYREEE (reference sequence).

Sequenced: PBMCs or T cells enriched from blood (not recorded which). This TCR was recovered from a man aged 25-45 years with acute COVID-19. The chain combines TRBV5-4 with TRBJ1-6; D may be TRBD1 (6 bases). CDR3 protein: CASTRVGASSYNSPLHF. CDR3 sequence (DNA): TGTGCCAGCACCCGGGTGGGGGCGAGCTCCTATAATTCACCCCTCCACTTT. The variable domain in full, completed from reference TRBV5-4 and TRBJ1-6, reads ETGVTQSPTHLIKTRGQQVTLRCSSQSGHNTVSWYQQALGQGPQFIFQYYREEENGRGNFPPRFSGLQFPNYSSELNVNALELDDSALYLCASTRVGASSYNSPLHFGNGTRLTVT.